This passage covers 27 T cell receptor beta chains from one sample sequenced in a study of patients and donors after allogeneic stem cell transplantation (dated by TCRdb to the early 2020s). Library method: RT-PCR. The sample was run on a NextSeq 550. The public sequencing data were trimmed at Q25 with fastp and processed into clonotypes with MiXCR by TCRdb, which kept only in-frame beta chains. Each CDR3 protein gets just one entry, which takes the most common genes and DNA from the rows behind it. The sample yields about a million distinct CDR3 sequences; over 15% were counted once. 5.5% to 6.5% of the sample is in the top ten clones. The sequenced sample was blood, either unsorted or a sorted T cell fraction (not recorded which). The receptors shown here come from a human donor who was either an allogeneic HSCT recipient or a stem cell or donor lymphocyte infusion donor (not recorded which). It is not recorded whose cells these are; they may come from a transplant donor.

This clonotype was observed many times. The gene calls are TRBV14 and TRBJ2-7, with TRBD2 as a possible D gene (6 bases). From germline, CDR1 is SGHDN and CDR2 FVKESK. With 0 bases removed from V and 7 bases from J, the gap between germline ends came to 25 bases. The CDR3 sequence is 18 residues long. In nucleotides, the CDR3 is TGTGCCAGCAGCCAAGATACGGGAAGGGACTGGATCCAAATTGAGCAGTACTTC. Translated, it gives CASSQDTGRDWIQIEQYF.

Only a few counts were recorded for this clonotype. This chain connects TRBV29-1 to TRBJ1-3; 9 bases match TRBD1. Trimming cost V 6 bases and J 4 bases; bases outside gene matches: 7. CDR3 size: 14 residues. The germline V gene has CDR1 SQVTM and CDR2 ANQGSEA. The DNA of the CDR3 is TGCAGCGTGCAACAGGGGGCTGGGGGAAACACCATATATTTT. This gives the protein CSVQQGAGGNTIYF.

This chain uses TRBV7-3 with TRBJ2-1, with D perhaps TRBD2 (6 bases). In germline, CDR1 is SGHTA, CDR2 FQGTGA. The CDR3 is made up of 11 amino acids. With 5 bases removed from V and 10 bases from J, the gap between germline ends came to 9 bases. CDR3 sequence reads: CASSDSGEQFF. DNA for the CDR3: TGTGCCAGCAGCGATAGCGGAGAGCAGTTCTTC.

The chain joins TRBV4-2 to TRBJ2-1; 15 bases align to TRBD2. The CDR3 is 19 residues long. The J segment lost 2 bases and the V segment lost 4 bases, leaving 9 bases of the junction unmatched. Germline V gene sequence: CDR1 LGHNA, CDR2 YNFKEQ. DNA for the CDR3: TGTGCCAGCAGCCGAGCCGGGACTAGCGGGGGGCCCGCCTACAATGAGCAGTTCTTC. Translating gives CASSRAGTSGGPAYNEQFF.

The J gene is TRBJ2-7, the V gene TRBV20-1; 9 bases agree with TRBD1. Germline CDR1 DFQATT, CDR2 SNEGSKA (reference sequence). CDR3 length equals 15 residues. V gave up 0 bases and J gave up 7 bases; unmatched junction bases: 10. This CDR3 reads CSARDPGQGPGEQYF. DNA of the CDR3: TGCAGTGCTAGAGACCCAGGACAGGGGCCTGGTGAGCAGTACTTC.

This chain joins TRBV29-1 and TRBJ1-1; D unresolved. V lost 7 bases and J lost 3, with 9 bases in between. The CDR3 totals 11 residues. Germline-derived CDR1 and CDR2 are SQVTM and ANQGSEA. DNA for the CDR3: TGCAGCGGTAACAAAGACACTGAAGCTTTCTTT. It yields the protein CSGNKDTEAFF.

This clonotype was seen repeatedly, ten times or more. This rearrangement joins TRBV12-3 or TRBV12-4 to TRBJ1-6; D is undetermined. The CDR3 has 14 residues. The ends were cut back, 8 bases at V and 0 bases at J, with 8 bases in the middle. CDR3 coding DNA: TGTGCCAGCCGCCAGAGCTCCTATAATTCACCCCTCCACTTT. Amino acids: CASRQSSYNSPLHF.

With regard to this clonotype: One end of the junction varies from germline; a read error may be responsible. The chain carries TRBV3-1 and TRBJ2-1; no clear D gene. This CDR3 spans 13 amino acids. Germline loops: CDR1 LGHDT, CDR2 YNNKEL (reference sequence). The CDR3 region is CASNQGSHNEQFF. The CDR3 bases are TGTGCCAGCAACCAAGGGTCCCACAATGAGCAGTTCTTC.

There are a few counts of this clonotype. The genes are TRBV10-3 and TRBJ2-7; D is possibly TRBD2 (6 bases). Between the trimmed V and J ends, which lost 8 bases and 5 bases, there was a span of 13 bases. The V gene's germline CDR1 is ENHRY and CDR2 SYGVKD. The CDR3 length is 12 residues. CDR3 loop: CAIGPLANEQYF. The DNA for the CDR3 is TGTGCCATCGGACCACTAGCAAACGAGCAGTACTTC.

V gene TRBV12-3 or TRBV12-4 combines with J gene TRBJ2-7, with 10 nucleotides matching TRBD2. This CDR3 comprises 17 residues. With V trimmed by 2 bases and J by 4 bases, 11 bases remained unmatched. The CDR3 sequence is CASSLTPSGGEKYEQYF. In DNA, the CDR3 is TGTGCCAGCAGTTTAACCCCGAGCGGGGGGGAAAAATACGAGCAGTACTTC.

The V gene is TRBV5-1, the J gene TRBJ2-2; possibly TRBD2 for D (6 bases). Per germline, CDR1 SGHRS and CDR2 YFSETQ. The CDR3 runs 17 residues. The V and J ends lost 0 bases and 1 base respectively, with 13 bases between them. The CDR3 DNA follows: TGCGCCAGCAGCTTGGATGTGACCGGGAGGAACACCGGGGAGCTGTTTTTT. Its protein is CASSLDVTGRNTGELFF.

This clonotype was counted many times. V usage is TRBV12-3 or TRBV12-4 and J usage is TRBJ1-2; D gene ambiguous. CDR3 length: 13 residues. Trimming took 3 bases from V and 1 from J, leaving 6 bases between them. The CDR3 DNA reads TGTGCCAGCAGTTTGGGTTATAACTATGGCTACACCTTC. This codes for CASSLGYNYGYTF.

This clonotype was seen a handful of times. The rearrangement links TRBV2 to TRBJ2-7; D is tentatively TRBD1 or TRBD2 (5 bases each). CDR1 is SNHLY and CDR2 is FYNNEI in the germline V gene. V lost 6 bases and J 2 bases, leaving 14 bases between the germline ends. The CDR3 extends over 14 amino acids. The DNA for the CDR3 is TGTGCCAGCAGGGGATGGGGGTTAACCTACGAGCAGTACTTC. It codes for CASRGWGLTYEQYF.

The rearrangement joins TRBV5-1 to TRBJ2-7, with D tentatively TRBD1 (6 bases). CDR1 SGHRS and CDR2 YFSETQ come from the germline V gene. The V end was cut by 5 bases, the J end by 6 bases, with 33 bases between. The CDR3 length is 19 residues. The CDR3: CASRIEWVRRQGFISEQYF. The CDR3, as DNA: TGCGCCAGCAGGATTGAGTGGGTTCGGCGGCAGGGGTTTATTAGCGAGCAGTACTTC.

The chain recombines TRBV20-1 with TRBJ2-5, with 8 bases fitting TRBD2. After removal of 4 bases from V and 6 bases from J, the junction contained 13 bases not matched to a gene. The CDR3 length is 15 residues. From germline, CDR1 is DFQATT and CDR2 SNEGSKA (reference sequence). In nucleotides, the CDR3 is TGCAGTGCTACCCGTGATAGCGGGACCTTTAAGACCCAGTACTTC. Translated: CSATRDSGTFKTQYF.

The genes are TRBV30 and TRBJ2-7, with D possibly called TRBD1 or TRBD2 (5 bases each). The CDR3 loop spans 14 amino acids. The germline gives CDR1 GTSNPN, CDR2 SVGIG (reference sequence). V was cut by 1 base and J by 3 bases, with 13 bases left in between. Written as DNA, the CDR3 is TGTGCCTGGAGTGACGGGACGGCGATCTACGAGCAGTACTTC. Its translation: CAWSDGTAIYEQYF.

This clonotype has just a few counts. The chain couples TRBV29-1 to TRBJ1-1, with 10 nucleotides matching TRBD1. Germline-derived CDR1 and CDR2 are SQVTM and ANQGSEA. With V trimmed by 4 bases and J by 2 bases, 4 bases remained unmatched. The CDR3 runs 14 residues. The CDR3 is CSVAGTGANTEAFF. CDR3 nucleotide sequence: TGCAGCGTTGCCGGGACAGGGGCAAACACTGAAGCTTTCTTT.

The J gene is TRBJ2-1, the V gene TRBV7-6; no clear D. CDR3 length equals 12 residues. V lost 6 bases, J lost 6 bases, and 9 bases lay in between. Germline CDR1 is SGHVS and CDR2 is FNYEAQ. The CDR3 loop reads CASRAWGNEQFF. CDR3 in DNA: TGTGCCAGCAGGGCTTGGGGCAATGAGCAGTTCTTC.

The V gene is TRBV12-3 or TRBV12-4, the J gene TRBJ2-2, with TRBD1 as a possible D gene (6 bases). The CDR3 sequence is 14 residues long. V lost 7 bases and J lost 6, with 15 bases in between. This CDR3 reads CASTLLGTPGELFF. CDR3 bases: TGTGCCAGCACTCTGCTCGGGACACCCGGGGAGCTGTTTTTT.

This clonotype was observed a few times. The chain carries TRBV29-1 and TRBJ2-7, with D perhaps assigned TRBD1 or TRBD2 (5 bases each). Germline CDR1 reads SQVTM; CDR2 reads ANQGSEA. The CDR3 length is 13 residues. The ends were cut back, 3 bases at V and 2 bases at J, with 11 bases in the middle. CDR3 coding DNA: TGCAGCGTTGATCGGGACGGTACCTACGAGCAGTACTTC. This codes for CSVDRDGTYEQYF.

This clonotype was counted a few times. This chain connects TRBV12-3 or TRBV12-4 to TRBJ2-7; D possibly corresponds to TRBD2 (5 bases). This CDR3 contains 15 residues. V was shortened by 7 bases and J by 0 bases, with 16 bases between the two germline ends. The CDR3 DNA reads TGTGCCAGCACCTACCGGCAGGCGGGCTCCTACGAGCAGTACTTC. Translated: CASTYRQAGSYEQYF.

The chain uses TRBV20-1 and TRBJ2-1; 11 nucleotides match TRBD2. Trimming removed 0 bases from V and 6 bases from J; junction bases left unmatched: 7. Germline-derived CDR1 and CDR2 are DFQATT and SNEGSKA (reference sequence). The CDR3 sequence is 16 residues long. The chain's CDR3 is CSARDRIAGGINEQFF. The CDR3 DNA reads TGCAGTGCTAGAGATCGTATAGCGGGGGGGATCAATGAGCAGTTCTTC.

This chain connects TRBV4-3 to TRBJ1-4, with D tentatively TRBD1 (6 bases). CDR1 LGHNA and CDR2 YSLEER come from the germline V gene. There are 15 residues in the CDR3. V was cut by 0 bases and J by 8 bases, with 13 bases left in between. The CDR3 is CASSQDQAGDEKLFF. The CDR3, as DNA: TGCGCCAGCAGCCAAGATCAGGCAGGGGACGAAAAACTGTTTTTT.

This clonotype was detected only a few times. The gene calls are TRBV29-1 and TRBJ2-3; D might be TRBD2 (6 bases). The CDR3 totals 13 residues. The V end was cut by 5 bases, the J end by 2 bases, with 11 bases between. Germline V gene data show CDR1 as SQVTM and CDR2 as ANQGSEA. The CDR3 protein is CSVRGTVTDTQYF. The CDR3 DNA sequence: TGCAGCGTTCGTGGGACTGTCACAGATACGCAGTATTTT.

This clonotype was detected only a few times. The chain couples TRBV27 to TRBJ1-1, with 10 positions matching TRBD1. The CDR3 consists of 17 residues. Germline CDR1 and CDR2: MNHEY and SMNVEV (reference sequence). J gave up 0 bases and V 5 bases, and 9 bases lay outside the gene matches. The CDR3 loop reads CASSHGQGVGVNTEAFF. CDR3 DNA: TGTGCCAGCAGTCATGGACAGGGGGTCGGCGTGAACACTGAAGCTTTCTTT.

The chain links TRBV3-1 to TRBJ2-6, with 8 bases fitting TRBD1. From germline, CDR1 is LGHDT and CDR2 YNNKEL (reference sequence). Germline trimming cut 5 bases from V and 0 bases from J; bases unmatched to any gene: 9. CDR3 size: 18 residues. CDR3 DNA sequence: TGTGCCAGCAGCAGGGGACAGGCCCTTTTCTCTGGGGCCAACGTCCTGACTTTC. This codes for CASSRGQALFSGANVLTF.

CDR3 sequence reads: CASSYQGILETQYF. In DNA form, the CDR3 reads TGTGCCAGCAGTTACCAGGGGATCTTGGAGACCCAGTACTTC. V is TRBV27 and J is TRBJ2-5, with a tentative D call TRBD1 (6 bases). Trimming left V 4 bases short and J 5 bases short, with 14 bases between. CDR3 size: 14 residues. Germline CDR1 MNHEY, CDR2 SMNVEV (reference sequence).